A selection of T cell receptor beta chains follows, all from one sample in a study of CD8 T cells in ankylosing spondylitis. TCRdb reanalysed the 5' RACE reads using MiXCR and keeps one entry per CDR3 protein. The sample lists around 770,000 distinct CDR3 sequences; around 20% were seen once. Input material: blood, either unsorted or a sorted T cell fraction (not recorded which). All receptors come from a male donor with ankylosing spondylitis. Both conserved end residues are part of each CDR3. D genes are given only for firm matches. Not every row has a clone size; where given, it reads once, few, many or a size class.

>-|TRBJ1-4|TRBV20-1|many
TGCAGTGCTAGAGTGTCCGGGGGGAGAACTAATGAAAAACTGTTTTTT
CSARVSGGRTNEKLFF
>TRBD1|TRBJ2-5|TRBV29-1|few
TGCAGCGTGGAGGACAGGGGCAAAGAGACCCAGTACTTC
CSVEDRGKETQYF
>TRBD1|TRBJ2-2|TRBV6-5|-
TGTGCCAGCAGTTACACGCGACAGGGTAACACCGGGGAGCTGTTTTTT
CASSYTRQGNTGELFF
>-|TRBJ2-1|TRBV20-1|few
TGCAGTTGCTACGAGGGCTTATACAATGAGCAGTTCTTC
CSCYEGLYNEQFF
>TRBD1|TRBJ2-7|TRBV25-1|few
TGTGCCAGCAGTGAGGCCGGGACAGGGGGTGAGCAGTACTTC
CASSEAGTGGEQYF
>TRBD2|TRBJ2-2|TRBV6-2/TRBV6-3|-
TGTGCCAGCAGCCCCGAAATCGTCGAGCGGGGGAACACCGGGGAGCTGTTTTTT
CASSPEIVERGNTGELFF
>-|TRBJ2-1|TRBV5-1|few
TGCGCCAGCAGCGCTGCGGTAAGCTCCTACAATGAGCAGTTCTTC
CASSAAVSSYNEQFF
>-|TRBJ2-7|TRBV12-3/TRBV12-4|-
TGTGCCAGCAGTTCCGCCGGGACGATGGGCTACGAGCAGTACTTC
CASSSAGTMGYEQYF
>-|TRBJ1-2|TRBV7-2|-
TGTGCCAGCAGCTCCCCCCCAGGGCATGGCTATGGCTACACCTTC
CASSSPPGHGYGYTF
>-|TRBJ1-6|TRBV25-1|-
TGTGCCAGCAGTGACGCCAGAAACAATTCACCCCTCCACTTT
CASSDARNNSPLHF
>-|TRBJ2-7|TRBV12-3/TRBV12-4|many
TGTGCCAGCAGTATACACCTTGGGGGCTACGAGCAGTACTTC
CASSIHLGGYEQYF
>-|TRBJ2-1|TRBV7-9|-
TGTGCCAGCACCAATCGAGACTCGTTCTCACAGTTCTTC
CASTNRDSFSQFF
>TRBD1|TRBJ1-3|TRBV2|-
TGTGCCAGCGCCGGGACAGGGTCTGGAAACACCATATATTTT
CASAGTGSGNTIYF
>-|TRBJ2-1|TRBV5-6|-
TGTGCCAGCAGCCCATCCCGGGAGGAGCAGTTCTTC
CASSPSREEQFF
>-|TRBJ2-7|TRBV20-1|few
TGCAGTGCTAGTAAAGGTGCGGGAATTTACGAGCAGTACTTC
CSASKGAGIYEQYF
>-|TRBJ2-7|TRBV5-1|few
TGCGCCAGCAGCTTTTCAGGGGAAGAGCAGTACTTC
CASSFSGEEQYF
>TRBD2|TRBJ2-1|TRBV20-1|few
TGCAGTGCTGGGTATAGCGGGAGAGGGAATGAGCAGTTCTTC
CSAGYSGRGNEQFF
>-|TRBJ1-5|TRBV7-9|-
TGTTCCAGCAGCTTAGTGAATCAGCCCCAGCATTTT
CSSSLVNQPQHF
>TRBD1|TRBJ2-7|TRBV7-9|-
TGTGCCAGCAGCCAAGGACAGGTGCTCTCCTACGAGCAGTACTTC
CASSQGQVLSYEQYF
>-|TRBJ2-1|TRBV9|-
TGTGCCAGCAGCGTAGCTCCCGAGAGCTCCTACAATGAGCAGTTCTTC
CASSVAPESSYNEQFF
>TRBD1|TRBJ2-2|TRBV3-1|few
TGTGCCAGCAGCCAAGAACAGGGGGCGGGCACCGGGGAGCTGTTTTTT
CASSQEQGAGTGELFF
>-|TRBJ1-1|TRBV2|-
TGTGCCAGCACCTACGGTATCTTGAACACTGAAGCTTTCTTT
CASTYGILNTEAFF
>-|TRBJ1-4|TRBV5-1|few
TGCGCCAGCAGCCCAGCACTGACCACCCCGGACGAAAAACTGTTTTTT
CASSPALTTPDEKLFF
>-|TRBJ2-3|TRBV12-3/TRBV12-4|many
TGTGCCAGCACGGGGAGCACAGATACGCAGTATTTT
CASTGSTDTQYF
>-|TRBJ2-6|TRBV7-9|-
TGTGCCAGCAGCTTAAGCTTCTCTGGGGCCAACGTCCTGACTTTC
CASSLSFSGANVLTF
>-|TRBJ2-2|TRBV10-3|few
TGTGCCATCAGTGAGTCGCCCCCTGACCTGTCCGGGGAGCTGTTTTTT
CAISESPPDLSGELFF
>-|TRBJ1-4|TRBV30|-
TGTGCCTGGAGTGTAGAGGGGGTATATGAAAAACTGTTTTTT
CAWSVEGVYEKLFF
>TRBD1|TRBJ2-3|TRBV2|-
TGTGCCAGCAGAGGGGACAGGTTCCTTCTAGATACGCAGTATTTT
CASRGDRFLLDTQYF
>-|TRBJ2-4|TRBV4-2|-
TGTGCCAGCAGCCAAGGGGTGGCAGGGGTTATCTATATACTTCTTCTAGCCAAAAACATTCAGTACTTC
CASSQGVAGVIYILLLAKNIQYF
>-|TRBJ2-5|TRBV5-1|few
TGCGCCAGCACCCCGTACGGGATCAAAGAGACCCAGTACTTC
CASTPYGIKETQYF
>TRBD1|TRBJ1-1|TRBV27|-
TGTGCCAGCAGTCCACAGGACAGGGCGAACACTGAAGCTTTCTTT
CASSPQDRANTEAFF
>TRBD1|TRBJ1-2|TRBV27|few
TGTGCCAGCAGTAGATCAGGGGGTGGTGGCTACACCTTC
CASSRSGGGGYTF
>TRBD2|TRBJ2-3|TRBV5-1|few
TGCGCCAGCAGCTTGGGGTGGACTAGCGGAGGGGATACGCAGTATTTT
CASSLGWTSGGDTQYF
>TRBD1|TRBJ2-1|TRBV12-3/TRBV12-4|few
TGTGCCAGCAGGGCGAACGACAGGGGGAACAATGAGCAGTTCTTC
CASRANDRGNNEQFF
>-|TRBJ1-1|TRBV12-3/TRBV12-4|-
TGTGCCAGCATCACAGACCCTGGAGGAACTGAAGCTTTCTTT
CASITDPGGTEAFF
>TRBD2|TRBJ2-1|TRBV20-1|few
TGCAGTGCCCTCGGGGCGGGAGGGAATGAGCAGTTCTTC
CSALGAGGNEQFF